One and the same sample provided the 28 T cell receptor beta chains below, sequenced in a study of blood T cell repertoires in COVID-19. Clones were read by immunoSEQ multiplex PCR, and TCRdb kept only the in-frame ones, dropping some. The data contain fewer than 200,000 clones, approximately 87% of them singletons. Sequencing was carried out using PBMCs or T cells enriched from blood (not recorded which). Receptors originate from a woman in her 50s who had recovered from COVID-19.

The chain joins TRBV28 to TRBJ1-2, with 7 bases identical to TRBD1. V was pared by 6 bases and J by 7 bases, with 11 bases of the junction left unmatched. The CDR3 is 14 amino acids. Germline CDR1 is MDHEN and CDR2 is SYDVKM. The CDR3 coding sequence is TGTGCCAGCAGCCTCGACAGGGTTTCGCGTGGCTACACCTTC. Its translation is CASSLDRVSRGYTF.

The gene calls are TRBV6-6 and TRBJ1-2; 8 nucleotides line up with TRBD1. The germline CDR1 and CDR2 sequences are MNHNY and SVGAGI (reference sequence). This CDR3 region has 13 residues. The ends lost 6 bases at V and 3 bases at J; junction bases unmatched: 3. CDR3 sequence (DNA): TGTGCCAGCAGGCAGGGGGCCGACTATGGCTACACCTTC. Its translation: CASRQGADYGYTF.

V usage is TRBV2 and J usage is TRBJ1-6, with TRBD1 matching 10 bases. The CDR3 has 14 amino acids. V trimming: 4 bases; J trimming: 7 bases; junction bases outside the gene matches: 1. The germline gives CDR1 SNHLY, CDR2 FYNNEI. CDR3 loop: CASSGTGGNSPLHF. CDR3 DNA sequence: TGTGCCAGCAGTGGGACAGGGGGAAATTCACCCCTCCACTTT.

The V call is TRBV2, the J call TRBJ1-1, with a tentative D call TRBD1 (5 bases). The CDR3 contains 13 residues. Germline-derived CDR1 and CDR2 are SNHLY and FYNNEI. The V end was cut by 6 bases, the J end by 1 base, with 9 bases between. In nucleotides, the CDR3 is TGTGCCAGCAGAGCGCAGGGGAACACTGAAGCTTTCTTT. Its protein product is CASRAQGNTEAFF.

This clone was counted a single time. This rearrangement joins TRBV4-3 to TRBJ1-1, with a possible D match to TRBD1 (5 bases). V was shortened by 0 bases and J by 2 bases, with 16 bases between the two germline ends. Germline V lookup: CDR1 LGHNA, CDR2 YSLEER. The CDR3 totals 17 residues. CDR3 amino acids: CASSQDYFGRANTEAFF. The CDR3 DNA reads as TGCGCCAGCAGCCAAGATTATTTTGGCAGGGCCAACACTGAAGCTTTCTTT.

This chain joins TRBV29-1 and TRBJ2-5; 7 nucleotides agree with TRBD1. Germline V gives CDR1 SQVTM, CDR2 ANQGSEA. The CDR3 loop spans 13 amino acids. After removal of 6 bases from V and 2 bases from J, the junction contained 6 bases not matched to a gene. The CDR3 loop is CSVGDREQETQYF. CDR3 bases: TGCAGCGTGGGAGACAGGGAGCAAGAGACCCAGTACTTC.

This chain links TRBV5-1 with TRBJ1-1, with a possible D match to TRBD1 (5 bases). The CDR3 is 16 residues long. Germline-derived CDR1 and CDR2 are SGHRS and YFSETQ. Trimming took 1 base from V and 1 from J, leaving 14 bases between them. In DNA form, the CDR3 reads TGCGCCAGCAGCTTGTCCCAGGGTATCACGAACACTGAAGCTTTCTTT. This encodes CASSLSQGITNTEAFF.

This clone has only one observation. The chain is built from TRBV6-5 and TRBJ1-1; D gene unclear. Trimming removed 2 bases from V and 1 base from J, with 11 bases in between. The CDR3 length is 15 residues. CDR1 MNHEY and CDR2 SVGAGI come from the germline V gene. The CDR3 DNA is TGTGCCAGCAGTTACGGCGGAGGGTCGAACACTGAAGCTTTCTTT. Protein product: CASSYGGGSNTEAFF.

V and J are TRBV7-9 and TRBJ1-5; perhaps TRBD1 as D (6 bases). The CDR3 has 14 amino acids. CDR1 and CDR2 from the germline V gene are SEHNR and FQNEAQ (reference sequence). The V end lost 5 bases, the J end lost 7 bases, and 15 bases lay between the germline ends. The CDR3 region is CASSRGGLEQPQHF. In DNA, the CDR3 is TGTGCCAGCAGCCGCGGGGGGCTGGAACAGCCCCAGCATTTT.

The chain carries TRBV19 and TRBJ2-1; 7 bases are a match to TRBD2. The germline gives CDR1 LNHDA, CDR2 SQIVND (reference sequence). This CDR3 spans 15 amino acids. Germline trimming cut 4 bases from V and 7 bases from J; bases unmatched to any gene: 10. The chain's CDR3 is CASSNRLAGENEQFF. The CDR3 coding sequence is TGTGCCAGTAGTAACCGCTTGGCGGGGGAGAATGAGCAGTTCTTC.

The chain combines TRBV11-2 with TRBJ2-7; no definite D call. The CDR3 consists of 13 residues. Germline-derived CDR1 and CDR2 are SGHAT and FQNNGV. V was shortened by 4 bases and J by 5 bases, with 12 bases between the two germline ends. The CDR3 region is CASSYTGSHEQYV. As DNA, the CDR3 is TGTGCCAGCAGCTACACGGGTTCCCACGAGCAGTACGTC.

The chain carries TRBV7-2 and TRBJ1-6; no firm D call. The CDR3 consists of 13 residues. Germline CDR1 reads SGHTA; CDR2 reads FQGNSA. Trimming removed 1 base at V and 11 bases at J, with 9 bases between. CDR3 sequence (DNA): TGTGCCAGCAGCTTAGAAACCGGGGCACCCCTCCACTTT. Its protein product is CASSLETGAPLHF.

This chain joins TRBV4-2 and TRBJ2-1; 8 bases are shared with TRBD2. V shed 4 bases, J shed 3 bases, and the junction held 14 bases outside the gene matches. Looked up from germline, CDR1 is LGHNA and CDR2 is YNFKEQ. The CDR3 runs to 18 residues. The CDR3 is CASSLHPTPGLDYNEQFF. CDR3 nucleotides: TGTGCCAGCAGCCTCCACCCCACCCCGGGACTAGACTACAATGAGCAGTTCTTC.

The rearrangement links TRBV10-1 to TRBJ1-3; TRBD1 matches at 7 bases. CDR3 size: 14 residues. V lost 10 bases to trimming and J lost 3 bases; unmatched junction nucleotides: 9. The germline V gene has CDR1 WNHNN and CDR2 SYGVQD (reference sequence). CDR3 coding DNA: TGCGCCAACTTAAGGGGGCTAGGTGGAAACACCATATATTTT. Amino acids: CANLRGLGGNTIYF.

The J gene is TRBJ1-2, the V gene TRBV28, with 7 bases that match TRBD1. Germline lookup yields CDR1 MDHEN and CDR2 SYDVKM. V dropped 6 bases and J dropped 4; count of bases not matched to a gene: 8. The CDR3 has 14 residues. The CDR3 bases are TGTGCCAGCAGCCTACAGGGGCCTGGCTATGGCTACACCTTC. Its translation is CASSLQGPGYGYTF.

V is TRBV11-3 and J is TRBJ2-5, with 11 bases fitting TRBD1. Germline V gene sequence: CDR1 SGHNT, CDR2 YENEEA. J lost 4 bases, V lost 3 bases, and 4 bases had no gene match. The CDR3 is 15 residues long. The CDR3, as DNA: TGTGCCAGCAGCTTCCTGGGACAGGGGGGAGAGACCCAGTACTTC. Residues: CASSFLGQGGETQYF.

The genes are TRBV28 and TRBJ1-1, with unresolved D. The ends were cut back, 5 bases at V and 1 base at J, with 11 bases in the middle. Germline V gene sequence: CDR1 MDHEN, CDR2 SYDVKM. This CDR3 region has 14 residues. CDR3 amino acids: CASSQNSPNTEAFF. The CDR3 DNA reads as TGTGCCAGCAGTCAAAACAGCCCGAACACTGAAGCTTTCTTT.

The chain links TRBV6-2 or TRBV6-3 to TRBJ2-3; 7 nucleotides agree with TRBD2. This CDR3 spans 15 amino acids. Germline trimming cut 0 bases from V and 2 bases from J; bases unmatched to any gene: 2. Germline lookup yields CDR1 MNHEY and CDR2 SVGEGT. The CDR3 protein is CASSYSAGDTDTQYF. CDR3 sequence (DNA): TGTGCCAGCAGTTACTCCGCGGGGGACACAGATACGCAGTATTTT.

V gene TRBV12-2 combines with J gene TRBJ2-1; TRBD1, the table's D call, was not compared with the DNA. TRBV12-2 is a pseudogene segment. The CDR3 totals 15 residues. The CDR3 region has the DNA TGTGCAAGTCCCAATCCCACGGGACACCTGAATGAGCAGTTCTTC. Protein sequence: CASPNPTGHLNEQFF.

The chain is built from TRBV28 and TRBJ1-2; 10 bases agree with TRBD1. CDR1 and CDR2 (germline): MDHEN, SYDVKM. This CDR3 contains 13 residues. With V trimmed by 8 bases and J by 5 bases, 5 bases remained unmatched. This CDR3 is CASAGDRGYGYTF. CDR3 DNA: TGTGCCAGCGCAGGGGACAGGGGATATGGCTACACCTTC.

In this sample, this clone turned up many times. The chain joins TRBV14 to TRBJ1-6, with a weak D call TRBD1 (5 bases). In germline, CDR1 is SGHDN, CDR2 FVKESK. The CDR3 has 14 amino acids. V gave up 5 bases and J gave up 7 bases, with 12 bases separating them. CDR3 in DNA: TGTGCCAGCAGCGGACACAGGAAGAATTCACCCCTCCACTTT. Translation: CASSGHRKNSPLHF. Full variable domain (remainder filled in from reference TRBV14 and TRBJ1-6): EAGVTQFPSHSVIEKGQTVTLRCDPISGHDNLYWYRRVMGKEIKFLLHFVKESKQDESGMPNNRFLAERTGGTYSTLKVQPAELEDSGVYFCASSGHRKNSPLHFGNGTRLTVT.

J is TRBJ2-1 and V is TRBV5-4; D gene unclear. CDR3 length: 13 residues. Between the trimmed V and J ends, which lost 4 bases and 12 bases, there was a span of 17 bases. Germline CDR1 SGHNT, CDR2 YYREEE (reference sequence). CDR3 nucleotide sequence: TGTGCCAGCAGCCTGGACCAAAAGTACGGGCAGTTCTTC. Translation: CASSLDQKYGQFF.

The V gene is TRBV5-4, the J gene TRBJ2-2; 16 bases map to TRBD2. This CDR3 region has 18 residues. Looked up from germline, CDR1 is SGHNT and CDR2 is YYREEE (reference sequence). The trim removed 3 bases at V and 6 bases at J, leaving 8 bases unmatched. The DNA for the CDR3 is TGTGCCAGCAGCTCCAGGGGACTAGCGGGAGGGATTTCCGGGGAGCTGTTTTTT. Encoded protein: CASSSRGLAGGISGELFF.

This clone was picked up a small number of times. The chain joins TRBV10-2 to TRBJ2-2, with 10 positions matching TRBD2. This CDR3 contains 16 residues. CDR1 is WSHSY and CDR2 is SAAADI in the germline V gene. V lost 2 bases to trimming and J lost 2 bases; unmatched junction nucleotides: 2. Written as DNA, the CDR3 is TGCGCCAGCAGTGAGAGGACTAGCGGAAACACCGGGGAGCTGTTTTTT. Amino acids: CASSERTSGNTGELFF.

The chain has TRBV19 and TRBJ1-1, with D perhaps matching TRBD1 (6 bases). With 5 bases removed from V and 4 bases from J, the gap between germline ends came to 14 bases. CDR3 size: 14 residues. Per germline, CDR1 LNHDA and CDR2 SQIVND (reference sequence). The CDR3 loop is CASSLQGLGTEAFF. The CDR3 DNA follows: TGTGCCAGTAGTCTACAGGGCCTAGGCACTGAAGCTTTCTTT.

The chain employs TRBV28 and TRBJ1-2; D is undetermined. Trimming removed 6 bases at V and 8 bases at J, with 13 bases between. This CDR3 is built from 12 residues. Germline loops: CDR1 MDHEN, CDR2 SYDVKM. The CDR3 protein is CASRPSRVGYTF. CDR3 coding DNA: TGTGCCAGCAGGCCTAGCCGGGTCGGCTACACCTTC.

This clone was seen more than once but under ten times. This chain links TRBV6-2 or TRBV6-3 with TRBJ1-1, with 10 bases that match TRBD1. Germline V gene sequence: CDR1 MNHEY, CDR2 SVGEGT. The V gene end was trimmed by 6 bases and the J gene end by 4 bases; junction bases not matched to a gene: 11. This CDR3 is built from 16 residues. As DNA, the CDR3 is TGTGCCAGCAGCCCCAGACAGGGGGCCGGGGGCACTGAAGCTTTCTTT. Translated: CASSPRQGAGGTEAFF.

The gene calls are TRBV12-3 or TRBV12-4 and TRBJ1-1; D gene unclear. The CDR3 is 11 amino acids. V shed 6 bases and J shed 7 bases, with 9 bases lying between them. The CDR3, as DNA: TGTGCCAGCAGCTCAGGATATGAAGCTTTCTTT. Amino acid sequence: CASSSGYEAFF.